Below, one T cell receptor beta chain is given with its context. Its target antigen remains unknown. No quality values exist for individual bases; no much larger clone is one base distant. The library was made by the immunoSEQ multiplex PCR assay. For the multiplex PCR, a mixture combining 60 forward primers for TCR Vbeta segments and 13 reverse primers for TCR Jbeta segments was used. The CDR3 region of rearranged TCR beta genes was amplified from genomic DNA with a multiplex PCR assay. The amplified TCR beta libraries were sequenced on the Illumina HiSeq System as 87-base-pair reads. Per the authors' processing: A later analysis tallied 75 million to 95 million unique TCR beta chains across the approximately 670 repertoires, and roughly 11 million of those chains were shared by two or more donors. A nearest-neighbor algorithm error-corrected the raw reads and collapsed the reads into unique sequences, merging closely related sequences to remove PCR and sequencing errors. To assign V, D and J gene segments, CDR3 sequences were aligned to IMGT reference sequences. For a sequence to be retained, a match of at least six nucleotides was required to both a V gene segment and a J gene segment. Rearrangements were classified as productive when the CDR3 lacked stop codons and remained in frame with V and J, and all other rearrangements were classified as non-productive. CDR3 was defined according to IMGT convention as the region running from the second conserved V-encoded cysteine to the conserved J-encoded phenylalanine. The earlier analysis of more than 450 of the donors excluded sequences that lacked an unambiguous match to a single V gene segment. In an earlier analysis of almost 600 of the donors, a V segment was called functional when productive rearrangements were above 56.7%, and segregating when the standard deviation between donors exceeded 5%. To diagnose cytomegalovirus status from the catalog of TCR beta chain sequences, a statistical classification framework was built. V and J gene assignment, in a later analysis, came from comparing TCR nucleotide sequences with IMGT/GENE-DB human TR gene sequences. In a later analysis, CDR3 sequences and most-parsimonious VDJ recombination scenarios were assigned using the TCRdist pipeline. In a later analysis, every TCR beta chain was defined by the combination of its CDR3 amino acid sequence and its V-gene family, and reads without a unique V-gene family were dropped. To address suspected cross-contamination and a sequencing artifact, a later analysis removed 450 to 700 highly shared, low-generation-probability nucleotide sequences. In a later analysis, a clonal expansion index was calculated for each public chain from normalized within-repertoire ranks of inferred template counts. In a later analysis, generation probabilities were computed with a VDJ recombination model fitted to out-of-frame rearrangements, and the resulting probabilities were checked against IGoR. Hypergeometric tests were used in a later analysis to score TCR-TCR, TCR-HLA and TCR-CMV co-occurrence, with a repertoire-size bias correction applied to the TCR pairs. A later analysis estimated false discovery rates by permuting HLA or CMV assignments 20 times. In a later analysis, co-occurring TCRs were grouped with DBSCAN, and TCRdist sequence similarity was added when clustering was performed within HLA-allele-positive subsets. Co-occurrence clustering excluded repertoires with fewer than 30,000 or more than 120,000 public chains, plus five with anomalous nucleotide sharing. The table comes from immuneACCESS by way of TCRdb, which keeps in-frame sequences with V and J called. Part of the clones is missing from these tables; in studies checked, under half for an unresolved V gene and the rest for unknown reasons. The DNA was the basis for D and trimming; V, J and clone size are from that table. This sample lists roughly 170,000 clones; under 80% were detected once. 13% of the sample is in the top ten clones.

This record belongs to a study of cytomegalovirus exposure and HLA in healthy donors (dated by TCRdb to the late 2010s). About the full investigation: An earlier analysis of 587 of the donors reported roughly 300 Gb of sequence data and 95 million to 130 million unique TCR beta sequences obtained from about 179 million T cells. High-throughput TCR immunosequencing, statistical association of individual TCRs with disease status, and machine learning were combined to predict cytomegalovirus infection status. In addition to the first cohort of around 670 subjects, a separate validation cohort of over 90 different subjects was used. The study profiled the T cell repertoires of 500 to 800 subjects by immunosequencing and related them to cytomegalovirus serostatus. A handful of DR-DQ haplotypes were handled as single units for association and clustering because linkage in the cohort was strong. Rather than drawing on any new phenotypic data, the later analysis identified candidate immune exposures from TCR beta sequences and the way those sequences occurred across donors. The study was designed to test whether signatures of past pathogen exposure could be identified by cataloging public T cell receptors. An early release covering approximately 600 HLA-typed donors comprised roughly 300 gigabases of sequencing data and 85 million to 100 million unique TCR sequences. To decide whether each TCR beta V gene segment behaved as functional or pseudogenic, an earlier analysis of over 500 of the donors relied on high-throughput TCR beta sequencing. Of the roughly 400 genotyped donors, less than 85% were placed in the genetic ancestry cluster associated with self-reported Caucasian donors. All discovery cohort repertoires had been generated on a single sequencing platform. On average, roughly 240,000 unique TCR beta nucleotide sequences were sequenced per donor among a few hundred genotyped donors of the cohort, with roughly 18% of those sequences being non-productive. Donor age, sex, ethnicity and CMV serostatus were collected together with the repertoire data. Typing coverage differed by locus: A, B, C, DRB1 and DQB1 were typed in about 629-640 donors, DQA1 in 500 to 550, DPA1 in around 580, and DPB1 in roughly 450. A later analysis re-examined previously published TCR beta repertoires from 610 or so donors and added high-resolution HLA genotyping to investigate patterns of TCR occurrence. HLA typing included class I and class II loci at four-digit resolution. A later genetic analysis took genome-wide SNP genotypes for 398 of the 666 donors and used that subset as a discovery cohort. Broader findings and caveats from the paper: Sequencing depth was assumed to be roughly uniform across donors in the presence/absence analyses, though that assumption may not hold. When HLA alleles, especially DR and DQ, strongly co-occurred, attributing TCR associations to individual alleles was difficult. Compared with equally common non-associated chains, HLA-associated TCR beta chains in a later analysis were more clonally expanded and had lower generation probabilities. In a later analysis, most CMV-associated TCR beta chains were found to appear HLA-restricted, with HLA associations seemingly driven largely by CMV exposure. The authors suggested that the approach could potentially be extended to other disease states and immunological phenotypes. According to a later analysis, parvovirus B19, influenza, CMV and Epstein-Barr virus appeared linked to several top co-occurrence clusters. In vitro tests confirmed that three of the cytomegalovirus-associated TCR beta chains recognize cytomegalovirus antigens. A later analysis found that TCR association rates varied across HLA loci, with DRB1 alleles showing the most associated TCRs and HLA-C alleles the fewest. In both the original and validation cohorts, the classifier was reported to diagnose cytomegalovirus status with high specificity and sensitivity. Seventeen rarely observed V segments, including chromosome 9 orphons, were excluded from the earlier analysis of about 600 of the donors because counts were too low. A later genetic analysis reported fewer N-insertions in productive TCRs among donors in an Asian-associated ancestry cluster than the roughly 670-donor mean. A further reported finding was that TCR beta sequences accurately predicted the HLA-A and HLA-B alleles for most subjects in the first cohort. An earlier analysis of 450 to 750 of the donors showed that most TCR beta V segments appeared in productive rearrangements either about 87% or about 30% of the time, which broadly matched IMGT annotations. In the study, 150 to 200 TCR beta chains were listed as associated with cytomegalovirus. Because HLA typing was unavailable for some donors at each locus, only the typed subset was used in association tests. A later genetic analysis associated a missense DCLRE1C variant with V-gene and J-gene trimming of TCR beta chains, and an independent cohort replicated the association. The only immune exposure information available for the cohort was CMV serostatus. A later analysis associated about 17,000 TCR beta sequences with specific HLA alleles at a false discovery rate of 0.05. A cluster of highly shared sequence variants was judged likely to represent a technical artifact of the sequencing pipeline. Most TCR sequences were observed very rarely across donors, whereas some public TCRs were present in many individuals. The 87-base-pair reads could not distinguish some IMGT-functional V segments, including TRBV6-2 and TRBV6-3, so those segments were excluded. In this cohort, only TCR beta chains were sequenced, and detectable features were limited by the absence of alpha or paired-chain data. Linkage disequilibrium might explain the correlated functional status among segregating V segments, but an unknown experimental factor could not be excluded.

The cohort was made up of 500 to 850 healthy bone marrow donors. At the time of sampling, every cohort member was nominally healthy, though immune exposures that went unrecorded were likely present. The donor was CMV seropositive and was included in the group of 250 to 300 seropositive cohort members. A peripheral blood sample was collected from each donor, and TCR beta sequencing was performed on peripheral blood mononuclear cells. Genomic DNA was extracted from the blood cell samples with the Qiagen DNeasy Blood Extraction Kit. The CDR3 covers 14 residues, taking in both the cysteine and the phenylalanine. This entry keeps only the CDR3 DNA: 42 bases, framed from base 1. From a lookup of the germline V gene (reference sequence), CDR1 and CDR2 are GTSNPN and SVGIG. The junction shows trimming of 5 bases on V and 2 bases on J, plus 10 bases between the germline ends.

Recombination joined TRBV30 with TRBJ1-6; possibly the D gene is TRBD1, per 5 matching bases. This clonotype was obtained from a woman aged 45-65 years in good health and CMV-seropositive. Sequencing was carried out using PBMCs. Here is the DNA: TGTGCCTGGTGCGACAGCCCCTATAATTCACCCCTCCACTTT. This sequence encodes CAWCDSPYNSPLHF.